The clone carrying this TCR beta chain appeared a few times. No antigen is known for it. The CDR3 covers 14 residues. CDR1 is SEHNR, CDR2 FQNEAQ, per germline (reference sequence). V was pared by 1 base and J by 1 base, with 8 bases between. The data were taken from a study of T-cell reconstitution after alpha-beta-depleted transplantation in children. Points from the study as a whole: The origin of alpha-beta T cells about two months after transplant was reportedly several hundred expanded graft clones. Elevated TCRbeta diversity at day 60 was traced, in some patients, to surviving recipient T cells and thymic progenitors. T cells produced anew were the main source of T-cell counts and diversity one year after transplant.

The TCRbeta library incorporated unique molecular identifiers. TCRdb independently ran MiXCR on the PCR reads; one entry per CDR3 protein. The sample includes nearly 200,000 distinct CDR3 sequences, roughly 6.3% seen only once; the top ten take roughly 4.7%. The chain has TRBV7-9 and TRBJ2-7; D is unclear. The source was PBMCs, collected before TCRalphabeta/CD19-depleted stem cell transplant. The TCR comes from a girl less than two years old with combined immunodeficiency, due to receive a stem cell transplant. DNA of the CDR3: TGTGCCAGCAGCTTAGTCACCGGATCCTACGAGCAGTACTTC. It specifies CASSLVTGSYEQYF.